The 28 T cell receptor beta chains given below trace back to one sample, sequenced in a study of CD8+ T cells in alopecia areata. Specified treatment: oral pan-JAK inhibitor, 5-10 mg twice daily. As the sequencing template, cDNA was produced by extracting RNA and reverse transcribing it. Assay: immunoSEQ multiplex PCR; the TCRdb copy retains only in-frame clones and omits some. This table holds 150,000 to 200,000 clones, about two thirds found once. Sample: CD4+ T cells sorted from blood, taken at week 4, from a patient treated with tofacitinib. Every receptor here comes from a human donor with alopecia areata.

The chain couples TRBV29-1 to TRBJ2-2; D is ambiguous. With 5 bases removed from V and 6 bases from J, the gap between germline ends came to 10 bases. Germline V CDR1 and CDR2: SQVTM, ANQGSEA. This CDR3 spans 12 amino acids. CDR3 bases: TGCAGCGTTAAACCCCTAGCCGGGGAGCTGTTTTTT. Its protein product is CSVKPLAGELFF.

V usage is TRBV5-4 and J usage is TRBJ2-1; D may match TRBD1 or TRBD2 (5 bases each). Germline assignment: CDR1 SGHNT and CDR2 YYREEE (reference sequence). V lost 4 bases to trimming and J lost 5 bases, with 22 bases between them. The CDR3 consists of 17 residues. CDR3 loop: CASSPSPGTSGDNEQFF. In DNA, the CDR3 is TGTGCCAGCAGCCCTTCTCCCGGGACCTCAGGCGACAATGAGCAGTTCTTC.

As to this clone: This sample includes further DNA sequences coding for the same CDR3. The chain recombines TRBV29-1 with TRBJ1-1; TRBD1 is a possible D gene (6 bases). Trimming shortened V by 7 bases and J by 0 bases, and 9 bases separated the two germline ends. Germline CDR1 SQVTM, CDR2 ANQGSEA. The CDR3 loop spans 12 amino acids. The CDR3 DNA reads TGCAGCGGTGGACAGTTGAACACTGAAGCTTTCTTT. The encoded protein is CSGGQLNTEAFF.

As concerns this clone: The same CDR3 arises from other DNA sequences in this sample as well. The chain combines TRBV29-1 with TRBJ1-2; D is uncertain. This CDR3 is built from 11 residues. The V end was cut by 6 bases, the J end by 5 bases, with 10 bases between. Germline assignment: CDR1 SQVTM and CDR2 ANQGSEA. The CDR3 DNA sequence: TGCAGCGTGGATCGAGGATATGGCTACACCTTC. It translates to CSVDRGYGYTF.

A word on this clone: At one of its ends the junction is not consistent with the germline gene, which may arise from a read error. The CDR3 protein is CASSEYVGQKAF. Here the CDR3 DNA reads TGTGCCAGCAGTGAATATGTCGGCCAGAAAGCCTTC. This rearrangement joins TRBV25-1 to TRBJ1-2; D is uncertain. The CDR3 spans 12 residues. The germline V gene has CDR1 MGHDK and CDR2 SYGVNS.

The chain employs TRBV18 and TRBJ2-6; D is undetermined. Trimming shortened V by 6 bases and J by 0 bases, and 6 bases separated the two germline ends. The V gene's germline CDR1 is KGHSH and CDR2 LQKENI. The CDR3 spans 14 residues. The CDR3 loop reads CASSPASGANVLTF. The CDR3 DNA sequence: TGTGCCAGCTCTCCTGCCTCTGGGGCCAACGTCCTGACTTTC.

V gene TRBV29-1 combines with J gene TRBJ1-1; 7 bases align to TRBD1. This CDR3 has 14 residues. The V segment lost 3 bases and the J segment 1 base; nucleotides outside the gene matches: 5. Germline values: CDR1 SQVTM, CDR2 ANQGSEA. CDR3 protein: CSVDQQGRNTEAFF. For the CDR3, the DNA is TGCAGCGTTGACCAACAGGGGAGGAACACTGAAGCTTTCTTT.

The CDR3 region is CASSLLSSSYEQYF. CDR3 sequence (DNA): TGTGCCAGTAGTCTGCTTAGTAGCTCCTACGAGCAGTACTTC. The V gene is TRBV19, the J gene TRBJ2-7; D is uncertain. In germline, CDR1 is LNHDA, CDR2 SQIVND (reference sequence). V lost 5 bases, J lost 0 bases, and 11 bases lay in between. CDR3 length: 14 residues.

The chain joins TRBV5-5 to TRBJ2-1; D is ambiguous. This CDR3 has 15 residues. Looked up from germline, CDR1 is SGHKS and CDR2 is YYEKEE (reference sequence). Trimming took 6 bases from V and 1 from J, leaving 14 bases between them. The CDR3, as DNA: TGTGCCAGCATTCCGGACGGACCTTCCTACAATGAGCAGTTCTTC. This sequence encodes CASIPDGPSYNEQFF.

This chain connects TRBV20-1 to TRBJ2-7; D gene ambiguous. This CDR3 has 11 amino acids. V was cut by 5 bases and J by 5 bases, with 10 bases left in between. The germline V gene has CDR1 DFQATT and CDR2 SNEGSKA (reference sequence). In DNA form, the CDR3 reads TGCAGTGCTTCTCGACTCGACGAGCAGTACTTC. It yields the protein CSASRLDEQYF.

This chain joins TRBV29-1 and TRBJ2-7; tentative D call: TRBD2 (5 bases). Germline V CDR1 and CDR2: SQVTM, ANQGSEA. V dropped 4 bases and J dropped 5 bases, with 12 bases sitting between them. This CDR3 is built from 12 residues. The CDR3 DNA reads TGCAGCGTTGGAAGAAGAGGGAACGAGCAGTACTTC. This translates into CSVGRRGNEQYF.

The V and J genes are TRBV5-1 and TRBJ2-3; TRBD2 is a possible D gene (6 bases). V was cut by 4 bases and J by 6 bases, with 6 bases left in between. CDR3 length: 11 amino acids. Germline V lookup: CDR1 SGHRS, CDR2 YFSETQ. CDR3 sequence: CASSSGDTQYF. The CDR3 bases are TGCGCCAGCAGCAGCGGGGATACGCAGTATTTT.

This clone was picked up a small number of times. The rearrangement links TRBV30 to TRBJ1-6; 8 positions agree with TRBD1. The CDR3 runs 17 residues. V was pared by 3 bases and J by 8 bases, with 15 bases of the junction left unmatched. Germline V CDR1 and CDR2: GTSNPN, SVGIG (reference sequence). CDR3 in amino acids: CAWRTLGTGLGYSPLHF. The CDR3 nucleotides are TGTGCCTGGAGGACCCTGGGGACAGGTTTGGGCTATTCACCCCTCCACTTT.

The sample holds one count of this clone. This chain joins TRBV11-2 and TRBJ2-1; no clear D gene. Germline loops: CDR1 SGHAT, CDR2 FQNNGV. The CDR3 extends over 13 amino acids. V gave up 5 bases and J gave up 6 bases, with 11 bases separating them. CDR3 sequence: CASSRSGGNEQFF. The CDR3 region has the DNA TGTGCCAGCAGCCGGTCGGGCGGCAATGAGCAGTTCTTC.

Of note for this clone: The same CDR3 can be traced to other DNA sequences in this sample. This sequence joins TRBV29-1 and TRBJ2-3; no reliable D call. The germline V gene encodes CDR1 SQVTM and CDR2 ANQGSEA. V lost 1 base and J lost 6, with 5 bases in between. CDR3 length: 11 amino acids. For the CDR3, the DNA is TGCAGCGTTGAAGGGGCGGATACGCAGTATTTT. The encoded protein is CSVEGADTQYF.

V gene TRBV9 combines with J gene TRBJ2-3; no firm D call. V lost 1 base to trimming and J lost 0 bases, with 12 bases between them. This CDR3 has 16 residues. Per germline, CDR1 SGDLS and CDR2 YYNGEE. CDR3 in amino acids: CASSVFSRSSTDTQYF. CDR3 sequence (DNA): TGTGCCAGCAGCGTATTTAGCAGATCTAGCACAGATACGCAGTATTTT. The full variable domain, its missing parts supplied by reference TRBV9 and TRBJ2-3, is DSGVTQTPKHLITATGQRVTLRCSPRSGDLSVYWYQQSLDQGLQFLIQYYNGEERAKGNILERFSAQQFPDLHSELNLSSLELGDSALYFCASSVFSRSSTDTQYFGPGTRLTVL.

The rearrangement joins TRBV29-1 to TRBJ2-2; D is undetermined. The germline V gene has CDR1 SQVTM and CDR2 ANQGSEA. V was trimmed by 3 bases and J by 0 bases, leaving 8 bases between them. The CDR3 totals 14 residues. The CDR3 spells CSVEGPSNTGELFF. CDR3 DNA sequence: TGCAGCGTTGAGGGCCCTTCGAACACCGGGGAGCTGTTTTTT.

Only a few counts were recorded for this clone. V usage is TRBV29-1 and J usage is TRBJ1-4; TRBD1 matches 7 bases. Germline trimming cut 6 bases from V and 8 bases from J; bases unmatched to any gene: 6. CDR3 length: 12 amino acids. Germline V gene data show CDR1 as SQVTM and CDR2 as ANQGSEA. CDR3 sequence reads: CSVAHRGEKLFF. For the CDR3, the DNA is TGCAGCGTGGCCCACAGGGGCGAAAAACTGTTTTTT.

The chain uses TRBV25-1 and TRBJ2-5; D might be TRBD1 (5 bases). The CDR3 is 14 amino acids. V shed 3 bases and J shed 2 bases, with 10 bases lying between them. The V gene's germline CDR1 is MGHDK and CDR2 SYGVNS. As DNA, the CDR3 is TGTGCCAGCAGTGATACAGGAACTCAAGAGACCCAGTACTTC. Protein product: CASSDTGTQETQYF.

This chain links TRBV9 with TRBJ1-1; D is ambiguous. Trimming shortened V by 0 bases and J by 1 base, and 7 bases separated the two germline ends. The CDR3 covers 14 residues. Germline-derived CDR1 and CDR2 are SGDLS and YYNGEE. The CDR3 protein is CASSVVGTNTEAFF. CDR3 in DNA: TGTGCCAGCAGCGTAGTTGGTACGAACACTGAAGCTTTCTTT.

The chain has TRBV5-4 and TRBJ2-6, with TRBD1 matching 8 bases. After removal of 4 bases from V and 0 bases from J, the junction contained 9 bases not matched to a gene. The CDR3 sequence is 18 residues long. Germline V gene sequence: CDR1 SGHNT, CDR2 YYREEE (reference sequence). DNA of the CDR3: TGTGCCAGCAGCCCAGGGGGCGGAACCCACTCTGGGGCCAACGTCCTGACTTTC. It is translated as CASSPGGGTHSGANVLTF.

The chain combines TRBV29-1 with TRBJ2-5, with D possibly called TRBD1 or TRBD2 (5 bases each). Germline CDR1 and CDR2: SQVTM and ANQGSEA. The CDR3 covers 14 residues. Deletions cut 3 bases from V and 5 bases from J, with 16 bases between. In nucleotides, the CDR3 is TGCAGCGTTGACGGGCTAGATGGGGGTGAGACCCAGTACTTC. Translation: CSVDGLDGGETQYF.

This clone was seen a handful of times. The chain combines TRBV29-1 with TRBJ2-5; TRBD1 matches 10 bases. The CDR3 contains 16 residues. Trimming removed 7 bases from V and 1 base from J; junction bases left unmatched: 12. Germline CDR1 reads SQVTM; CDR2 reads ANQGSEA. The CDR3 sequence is CSGARTGTGVQETQYF. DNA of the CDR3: TGCAGCGGCGCCCGGACCGGGACAGGGGTCCAAGAGACCCAGTACTTC.

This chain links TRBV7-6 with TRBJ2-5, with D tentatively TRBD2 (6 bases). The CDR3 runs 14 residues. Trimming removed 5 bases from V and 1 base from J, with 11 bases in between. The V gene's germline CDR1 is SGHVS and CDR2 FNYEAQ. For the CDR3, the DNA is TGTGCCAGCAGCCCAACTAGCTTCCAAGAGACCCAGTACTTC. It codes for CASSPTSFQETQYF.

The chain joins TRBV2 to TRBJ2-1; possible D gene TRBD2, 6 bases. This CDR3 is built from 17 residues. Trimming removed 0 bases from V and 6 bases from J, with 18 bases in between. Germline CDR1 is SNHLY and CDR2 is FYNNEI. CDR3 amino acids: CASSEARLGWSSNEQFF. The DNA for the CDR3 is TGTGCCAGCAGTGAAGCCCGACTAGGTTGGTCGTCCAATGAGCAGTTCTTC.

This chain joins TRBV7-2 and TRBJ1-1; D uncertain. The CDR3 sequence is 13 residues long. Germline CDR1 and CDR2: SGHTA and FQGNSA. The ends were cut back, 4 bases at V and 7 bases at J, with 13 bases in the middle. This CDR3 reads CASSSRRNGEAFF. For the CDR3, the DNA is TGTGCCAGCAGCTCCAGGAGGAACGGTGAAGCTTTCTTT. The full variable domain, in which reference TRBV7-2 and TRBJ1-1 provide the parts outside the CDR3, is GAGVSQSPSNKVTEKGKDVELRCDPISGHTALYWYRQSLGQGLEFLIYFQGNSAPDKSGLPSDRFSAERTGGSVSTLTIQRTQQEDSAVYLCASSSRRNGEAFFGQGTRLTVV.

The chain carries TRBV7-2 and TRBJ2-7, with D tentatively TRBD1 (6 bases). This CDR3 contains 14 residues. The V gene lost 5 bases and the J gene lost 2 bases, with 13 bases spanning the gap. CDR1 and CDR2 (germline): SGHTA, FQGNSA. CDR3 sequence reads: CASSPLDSPYEQYF. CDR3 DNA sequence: TGTGCCAGCAGCCCCCTGGACAGTCCCTACGAGCAGTACTTC.

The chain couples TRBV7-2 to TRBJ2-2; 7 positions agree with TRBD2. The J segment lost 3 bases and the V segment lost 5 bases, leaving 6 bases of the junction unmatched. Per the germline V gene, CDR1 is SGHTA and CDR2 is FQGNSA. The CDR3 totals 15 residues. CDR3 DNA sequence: TGTGCCAGCAGCCCGCGGACTAGTTACACCGGGGAGCTGTTTTTT. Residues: CASSPRTSYTGELFF.